This note documents a single T cell receptor (beta chain) sequence. CDR3 length: 17 amino acids. V gave up 1 base and J gave up 7 bases; unmatched junction bases: 7. The V gene's germline CDR1 is SGHVS and CDR2 FQNEAQ. Per the original data handling: The authors estimated nucleated cell counts from reference gene primer amplification. Assay used: immunoSEQ multiplex PCR; TCRdb lists only in-frame clones, some missing. The D gene and trimming were derived from the DNA, and the V and J assignments and clone size from that table. This sample has hundreds of thousands of clones, with about 90% found just once. The data are from a study of blood T cell repertoires in COVID-19. The wider study: For recovered donors of Cohort 3, there were two negative PCRs, clearance, or symptom resolution. The origin of the acute and convalescent COVID-19 samples was the United States, Italy and Spain.

This TCR came from a man aged 35-49 years in a cohort exposed to, infected with or recovered from COVID-19 (not recorded which). Sequences were obtained from PBMCs or T cells enriched from blood (not recorded which). This sequence joins TRBV7-8 and TRBJ2-1; 13 bases are shared with TRBD2. DNA of the CDR3: TGTGCCAGCAGCTTAGAGAAACTAGCGGGAGGGGTGAATGAGCAGTTCTTC. Protein: CASSLEKLAGGVNEQFF.